The 9 T cell receptor beta chains given below trace back to one sample, sequenced in a study of early T cells in non-severe SARS-CoV-2 infection. TCRdb recomputed calls from the 5' RACE reads with MiXCR, one row per CDR3 protein. The profile covers 70,000 to 95,000 distinct CDR3 sequences, with roughly 14% appearing a single time and 0.58% taken by the ten largest. The specimen was whole blood. The receptor source for this set is an adult who was a healthcare worker with PCR-confirmed SARS-CoV-2 infection or an uninfected control (not recorded which).

The chain has TRBV2 and TRBJ1-4; the D gene is possibly TRBD1 (5 bases). V shed 6 bases and J shed 5 bases, with 10 bases lying between them. CDR1 is SNHLY and CDR2 is FYNNEI in the germline V gene. The CDR3 covers 13 residues. The CDR3 loop reads CASRQALNEKLFF. The DNA of the CDR3 is TGTGCCAGCAGACAGGCCTTGAATGAAAAACTGTTTTTT.

This clonotype was found a few times. The V call is TRBV29-1, the J call TRBJ1-2; 7 bases align to TRBD1. Germline CDR1 and CDR2: SQVTM and ANQGSEA. The J segment lost 3 bases and the V segment lost 7 bases, leaving 14 bases of the junction unmatched. The CDR3 extends over 15 amino acids. The CDR3 nucleotides are TGCAGCGCCAAGGACAGGAACTATGGCGACTATGGCTACACCTTC. Its translation is CSAKDRNYGDYGYTF. The full variable domain, with the rest looked up from reference TRBV29-1 and TRBJ1-2, is SAVISQKPSRDICQRGTSLTIQCQVDSQVTMMFWYRQQPGQSLTLIATANQGSEATYESGFVIDKFPISRPNLTFSTLTVSNMSPEDSSIYLCSAKDRNYGDYGYTFGSGTRLTVV.

This clonotype was found a few times. The chain recombines TRBV2 with TRBJ1-5, with D unclear. Germline CDR1 and CDR2: SNHLY and FYNNEI. The CDR3 runs 15 residues. Trimming pared 5 bases from V and 5 bases from J, leaving 16 bases between. CDR3 DNA sequence: TGTGCCAGCAGTCCTGGACGGGTATGGGATCAGCCCCAGCATTTT. It encodes CASSPGRVWDQPQHF.

This clonotype showed up just a few times. This chain links TRBV6-5 with TRBJ1-2; TRBD1 might be the D (5 bases). The germline CDR1 and CDR2 sequences are MNHEY and SVGAGI. V lost 2 bases and J lost 3, with 13 bases in between. There are 15 residues in the CDR3. CDR3 DNA sequence: TGTGCCAGCAGTTACCAGTTTGGGGGAGACTATGGCTACACCTTC. This gives the protein CASSYQFGGDYGYTF.

The rearrangement joins TRBV29-1 to TRBJ1-2; TRBD1 matches at 7 bases. The CDR3 length is 12 residues. The V gene's germline CDR1 is SQVTM and CDR2 ANQGSEA. The V gene end was trimmed by 5 bases and the J gene end by 4 bases; junction bases not matched to a gene: 4. Written as DNA, the CDR3 is TGCAGCGTTTTAGGGGGCGCCTATGGCTACACCTTC. Residues: CSVLGGAYGYTF.

This clonotype was seen only a few times. This chain uses TRBV6-1 with TRBJ1-4; the D gene is possibly TRBD1 (6 bases). CDR1 MNHNS and CDR2 SASEGT come from the germline V gene. The CDR3 has 13 amino acids. Trimming shortened V by 10 bases and J by 7 bases, and 16 bases separated the two germline ends. The CDR3 protein is CATRGGGIEKLFF. DNA for the CDR3: TGTGCCACCCGGGGAGGGGGGATTGAAAAACTGTTTTTT.

This clonotype has only a few counts. The V call is TRBV29-1, the J call TRBJ2-3; D is undetermined. The CDR3 has 11 amino acids. Germline V gives CDR1 SQVTM, CDR2 ANQGSEA. The CDR3 here is CASESLDTQYF. Written as DNA, the CDR3 is TGCGCGTCGGAAAGTTTAGATACGCAGTATTTT.

This clonotype was detected ten times or more. This sequence joins TRBV10-1 and TRBJ1-1; D gene uncertain. The V gene's germline CDR1 is WNHNN and CDR2 SYGVQD (reference sequence). Trimming stripped 0 bases from V and 11 bases from J, with 13 bases between. This CDR3 region has 13 residues. Here the CDR3 reads CASSESTLGKAFF. CDR3 coding DNA: TGCGCCAGCAGTGAGTCGACTCTTGGGAAGGCTTTCTTT.

This clonotype was seen more than once but under ten times. The V gene is TRBV5-1, the J gene TRBJ1-1; D might be TRBD1 (5 bases). This CDR3 has 15 amino acids. Trimming pared 0 bases from V and 4 bases from J, leaving 13 bases between. The germline V gene encodes CDR1 SGHRS and CDR2 YFSETQ. CDR3 residues: CASSLGAGTTTEAFF. CDR3 in DNA: TGCGCCAGCAGCTTGGGGGCAGGGACGACCACTGAAGCTTTCTTT. Variable domain in full (rest from reference TRBV5-1 and TRBJ1-1): KAGVTQTPRYLIKTRGQQVTLSCSPISGHRSVSWYQQTPGQGLQFLFEYFSETQRNKGNFPGRFSGRQFSNSRSEMNVSTLELGDSALYLCASSLGAGTTTEAFFGQGTRLTVV.